Below, 6 T cell receptor beta chains from the same sample are listed, as sequenced in a study of CD8+ T cells in alopecia areata (dated by TCRdb to 2017 to 2018). Receptor libraries were prepared by the immunoSEQ multiplex PCR assay. RNA was extracted from all samples and reverse transcribed into cDNA, which served as template for TCR sequencing. In TCRdb, the immuneACCESS table is reduced to in-frame sequences with V and J assigned. These tables do not hold every clone; where another copy was compared, an unresolved V gene accounts for under half, and the others remain unexplained. This sample holds around 300,000 clones; roughly 63% were observed only once. Clones ranked in the top ten supply more than 0.85% of the sample. Interpreted using the paper, the treatment or condition label stands for: oral pan-JAK inhibitor, 5-10 mg twice daily. The sequences come from CD4+ T cells sorted from blood, collected around week 54, from a patient treated with tofacitinib. The receptors were sampled from a human donor with alopecia areata.

A single count supports this clone. The chain is built from TRBV29-1 and TRBJ1-2; 8 nucleotides agree with TRBD1. The CDR3 is made up of 12 amino acids. In germline, CDR1 is SQVTM, CDR2 ANQGSEA. V lost 7 bases and J lost 7; bases outside the gene matches: 8. CDR3 nucleotides: TGCAGCGCCTTTGGACAGGGATTTGGCTACACCTTC. Its translation: CSAFGQGFGYTF.

The J gene is TRBJ2-7, the V gene TRBV4-3; 7 nucleotides align to TRBD2. This CDR3 is 15 amino acids long. With V trimmed by 4 bases and J by 5 bases, 11 bases remained unmatched. The V gene's germline CDR1 is LGHNA and CDR2 YSLEER. For the CDR3, the DNA is TGCGCCAGCAGCCCCGGACTAGGATCCAACCACGAGCAGTACTTC. Protein sequence: CASSPGLGSNHEQYF.

The rearrangement uses TRBV7-9 and TRBJ2-1; 11 bases fit TRBD1. The CDR3 spans 19 residues. The V segment lost 1 base and the J segment 9 bases; nucleotides outside the gene matches: 17. The germline gives CDR1 SEHNR, CDR2 FQNEAQ (reference sequence). CDR3 sequence: CASSLDWSGTGGIGGEQFF. The DNA for the CDR3 is TGTGCCAGCAGCTTAGATTGGAGTGGGACAGGGGGTATTGGAGGTGAGCAGTTCTTC.

This rearrangement joins TRBV6-5 to TRBJ2-7; a possible D gene is TRBD1 (5 bases). This CDR3 has 12 residues. Per the germline V gene, CDR1 is MNHEY and CDR2 is SVGAGI. Trimming stripped 10 bases from V and 3 bases from J, with 13 bases between. The chain's CDR3 is CATRTRYYEQYF. The DNA for the CDR3 is TGTGCCACCCGGACACGATACTACGAGCAGTACTTC.

The CDR3, as DNA: TGCGCCAGCAGCCCCCGGGACACCTTTCGGGGCTACACCTTC. Encoded protein: CASSPRDTFRGYTF. The chain carries TRBV4-1 and TRBJ1-2; D perhaps matches TRBD1 (6 bases). V was pared by 4 bases and J by 8 bases, with 17 bases between. CDR3 length: 14 residues. Germline values: CDR1 MGHRA, CDR2 YSYEKL.

This clone was counted a few times. The gene calls are TRBV28 and TRBJ1-5; D is unclear. V was cut by 3 bases and J by 11 bases, with 8 bases left in between. Germline CDR1 is MDHEN and CDR2 is SYDVKM. The CDR3 sequence is 11 residues long. The chain's CDR3 is CASSLGLAQHF. The CDR3 DNA is TGTGCCAGCAGTTTGGGTTTAGCCCAGCATTTT. Filled out from reference TRBV28 and TRBJ1-5, the complete variable domain reads DVKVTQSSRYLVKRTGEKVFLECVQDMDHENMFWYRQDPGLGLRLIYFSYDVKMKEKGDIPEGYSVSREKKERFSLILESASTNQTSMYLCASSLGLAQHFGDGTRLSIL.